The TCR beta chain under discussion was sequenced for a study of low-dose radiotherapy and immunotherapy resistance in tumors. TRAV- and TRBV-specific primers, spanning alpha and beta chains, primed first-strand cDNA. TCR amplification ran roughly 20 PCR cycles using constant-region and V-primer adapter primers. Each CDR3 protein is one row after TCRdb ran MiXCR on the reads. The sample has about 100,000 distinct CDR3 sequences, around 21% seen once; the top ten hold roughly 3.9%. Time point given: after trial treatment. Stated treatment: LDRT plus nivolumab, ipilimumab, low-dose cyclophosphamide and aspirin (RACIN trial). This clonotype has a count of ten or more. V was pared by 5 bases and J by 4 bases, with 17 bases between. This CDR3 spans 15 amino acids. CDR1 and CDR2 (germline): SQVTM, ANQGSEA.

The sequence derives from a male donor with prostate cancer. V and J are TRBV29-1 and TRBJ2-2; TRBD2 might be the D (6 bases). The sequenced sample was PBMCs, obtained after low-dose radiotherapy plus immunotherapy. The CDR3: CSVNPTGAGTGELFF. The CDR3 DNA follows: TGCAGCGTTAACCCGACGGGAGCGGGCACCGGGGAGCTGTTTTTT.